This T cell receptor beta chain was sequenced for a study of breast tumors, draining lymph nodes, adjacent tissues. Study results and limitations: Most tumor T cells seemingly derive from lymph node, then expand in tumor. Tumor repertoires ranked between lymph nodes and nontumor tissue in diversity, with V and J gene preferences. Tumor and nontumor repertoires were significantly more similar in luminal-like than in basal-like breast cancer.

The CDR3 is 14 amino acids. V was pared by 0 bases and J by 3 bases, with 8 bases between. Per germline, CDR1 KGHSH and CDR2 LQKENI. TCRdb used MiXCR to reprocess the multiplex PCR reads, holding one entry per CDR3 protein. The sample yields around 50,000 distinct CDR3 sequences, 23% seen once. This clonotype was detected many times. Its target is unknown. Sequenced sample: breast tumor tissue. This TCR was sampled from a female donor with breast cancer. Some clones in this sample may be carry-over from other donors' samples. This chain connects TRBV18 to TRBJ1-2; weak D call: TRBD1 (6 bases). The CDR3 sequence is CASSPPDSYYGYTF. The CDR3 DNA is TGTGCCAGCTCACCACCGGACAGCTACTATGGCTACACCTTC.